The source of this T cell receptor beta chain is a study of cytomegalovirus exposure and HLA in healthy donors. A word on this clone: Its matching antigen is unknown.

V was cut by 4 bases and J by 3 bases, with 14 bases left in between. The CDR3 totals 15 residues. Germline CDR1 and CDR2: SGHRS and YFSETQ. Broader study findings: The study flagged roughly 150 TCR beta chains as cytomegalovirus-associated. Subsequent analysis revealed that first-cohort TCR clusters tended to co-occur in the 130 or so validation repertoires. Among the CMV-associated chains, a few were confirmed in vitro as specific for CMV antigens.

Only in-frame clones appear in the TCRdb table, and some are missing; sequencing was by immunoSEQ multiplex PCR. The repertoire consists of a few hundred thousand clones, with roughly 84% occurring once and the leading ten covering around 11%. While the first cohort had 600 to 800 subjects, the donors belonged to the separate validation cohort of about 110 subjects. Sequencing was done on a sample of PBMCs. The chain carries TRBV5-1 and TRBJ1-5; perhaps TRBD1 as D (5 bases). The TCR originated in a man aged 18 to 29 in good health and CMV-seropositive. CDR3 coding DNA: TGCGCCAGCAGCCGGGACCCCGACGTCAATCAGCCCCAGCATTTT. Translated, it gives CASSRDPDVNQPQHF.